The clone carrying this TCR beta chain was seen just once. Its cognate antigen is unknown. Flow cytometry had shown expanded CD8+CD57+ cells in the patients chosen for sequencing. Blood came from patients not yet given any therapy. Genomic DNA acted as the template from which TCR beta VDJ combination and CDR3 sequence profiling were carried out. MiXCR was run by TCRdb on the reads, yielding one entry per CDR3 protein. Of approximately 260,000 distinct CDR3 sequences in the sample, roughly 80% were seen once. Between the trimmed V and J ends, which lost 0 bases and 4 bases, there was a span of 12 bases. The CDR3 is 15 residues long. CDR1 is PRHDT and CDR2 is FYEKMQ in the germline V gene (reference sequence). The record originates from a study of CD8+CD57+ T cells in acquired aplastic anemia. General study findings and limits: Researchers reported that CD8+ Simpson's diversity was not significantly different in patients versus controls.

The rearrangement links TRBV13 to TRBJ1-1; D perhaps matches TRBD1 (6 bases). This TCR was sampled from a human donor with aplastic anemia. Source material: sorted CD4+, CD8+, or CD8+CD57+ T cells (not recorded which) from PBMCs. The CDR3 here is CASSLGRGGGTEAFF. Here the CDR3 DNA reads TGTGCCAGCAGCTTAGGCAGGGGAGGAGGCACTGAAGCTTTCTTT.